This is a list of T cell receptor beta chains from one sample in a study of yellow fever vaccine responses in identical twins. TCRdb fed the RT-PCR reads into MiXCR, producing one record per CDR3 protein. The sample shows roughly 3,200 distinct CDR3 sequences, about four fifths of them seen only once. The sequenced sample was T cells from blood (PBMCs), unsorted or a sorted subset (not recorded which), obtained before or after yellow fever vaccination (not recorded which). These receptors all come from a woman younger than 35 who received the yellow fever vaccine. The CDR3 runs from the conserved cysteine through the conserved F or W. Fields, in order: D gene, clone size, V gene, J gene, CDR3 length, CDR3 protein, CDR3 DNA. The D gene is left open where the match is weak. The size of a clone is reported for some rows only, either as once, few or many, or as a class for expanded clones.

NA	NA	TRBV13	TRBJ2-1	15	CASSLPSEIGNEQFF	TGTGCCAGCAGCTTACCTAGCGAGATAGGCAATGAGCAGTTCTTC
TRBD1	NA	TRBV7-2	TRBJ2-1	13	CASREQGNNEQFF	TGTGCCAGCCGAGAACAGGGGAACAATGAGCAGTTCTTC
NA	NA	TRBV2	TRBJ2-1	10	CATHGVGQFF	TGTGCCACCCACGGGGTGGGGCAGTTCTTC
NA	NA	TRBV7-6	TRBJ1-5	13	CASSGLAGQPQHF	TGTGCCAGCAGCGGCCTCGCAGGCCAGCCCCAGCATTTT
NA	NA	TRBV4-3	TRBJ2-7	14	CASSPNWGGYEQYF	TGCGCCAGCAGCCCCAATTGGGGAGGCTACGAGCAGTACTTC
NA	NA	TRBV11-1	TRBJ1-1	13	CASSGRISTEAFF	TGTGCCAGCAGCGGTAGGATCTCCACTGAAGCTTTCTTT
NA	few	TRBV29-1	TRBJ2-1	13	CSVEPGTPHEQFF	TGCAGCGTTGAACCCGGGACTCCCCATGAGCAGTTCTTC
NA	NA	TRBV28	TRBJ2-5	11	CASRTGETLYF	TGTGCCAGCAGGACGGGAGAGACCCTGTACTTC
NA	NA	TRBV27	TRBJ2-7	15	CASSLGTGQTYEQYF	TGTGCCAGCAGCCTGGGCACAGGGCAGACCTACGAGCAGTACTTC
NA	NA	TRBV11-2	TRBJ2-7	15	CASRLNPAPSPEQYF	TGTGCCAGCAGGTTGAATCCAGCGCCCTCTCCCGAGCAGTACTTC
NA	NA	TRBV28	TRBJ2-7	13	CASSSTGFYEQYF	TGTGCCAGCAGTTCCACGGGGTTCTACGAGCAGTACTTC